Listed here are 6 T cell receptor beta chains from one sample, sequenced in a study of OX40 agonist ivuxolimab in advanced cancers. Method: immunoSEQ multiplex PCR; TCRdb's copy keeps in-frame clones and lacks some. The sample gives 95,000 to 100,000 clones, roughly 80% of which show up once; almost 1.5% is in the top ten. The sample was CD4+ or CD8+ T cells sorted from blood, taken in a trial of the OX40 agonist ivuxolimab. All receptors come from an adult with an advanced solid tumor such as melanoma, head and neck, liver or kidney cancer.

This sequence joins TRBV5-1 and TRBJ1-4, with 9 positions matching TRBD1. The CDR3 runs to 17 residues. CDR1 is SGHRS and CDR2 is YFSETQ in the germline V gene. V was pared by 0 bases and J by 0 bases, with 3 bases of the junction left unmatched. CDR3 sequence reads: CASSLGDRASTNEKLFF. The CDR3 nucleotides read TGCGCCAGCAGCTTGGGGGACAGGGCGTCAACTAATGAAAAACTGTTTTTT. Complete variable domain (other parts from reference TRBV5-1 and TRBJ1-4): KAGVTQTPRYLIKTRGQQVTLSCSPISGHRSVSWYQQTPGQGLQFLFEYFSETQRNKGNFPGRFSGRQFSNSRSEMNVSTLELGDSALYLCASSLGDRASTNEKLFFGSGTQLSVL.

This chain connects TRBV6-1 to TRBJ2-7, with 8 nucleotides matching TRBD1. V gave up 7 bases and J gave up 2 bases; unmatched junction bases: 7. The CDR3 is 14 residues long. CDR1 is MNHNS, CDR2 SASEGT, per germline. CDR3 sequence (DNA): TGTGCCAGCAACGACAGGGGTCCACCCTACGAGCAGTACTTC. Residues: CASNDRGPPYEQYF.

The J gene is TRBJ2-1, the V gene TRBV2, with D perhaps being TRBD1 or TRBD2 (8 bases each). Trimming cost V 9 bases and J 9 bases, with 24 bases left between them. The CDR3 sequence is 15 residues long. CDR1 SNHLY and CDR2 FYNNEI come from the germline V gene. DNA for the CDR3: TGTGCCAGTCTTAATGACAGGGGACGGGGGGGTGAGCAGTTCTTC. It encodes CASLNDRGRGGEQFF.

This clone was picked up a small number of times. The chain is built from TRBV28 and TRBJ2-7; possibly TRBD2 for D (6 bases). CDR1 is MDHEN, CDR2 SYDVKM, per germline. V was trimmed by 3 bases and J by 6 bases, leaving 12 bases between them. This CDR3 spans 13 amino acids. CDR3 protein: CASSLGLLGEQYF. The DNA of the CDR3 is TGTGCCAGCAGTTTGGGACTCCTCGGCGAGCAGTACTTC.

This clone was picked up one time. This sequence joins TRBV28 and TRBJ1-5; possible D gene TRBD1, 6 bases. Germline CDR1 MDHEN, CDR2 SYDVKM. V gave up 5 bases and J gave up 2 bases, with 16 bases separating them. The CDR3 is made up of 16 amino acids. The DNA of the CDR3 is TGTGCCAGCAGTACAGGGAGGATTAGGGGCAATCAGCCCCAGCATTTT. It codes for CASSTGRIRGNQPQHF. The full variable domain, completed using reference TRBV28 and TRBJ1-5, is DVKVTQSSRYLVKRTGEKVFLECVQDMDHENMFWYRQDPGLGLRLIYFSYDVKMKEKGDIPEGYSVSREKKERFSLILESASTNQTSMYLCASSTGRIRGNQPQHFGDGTRLSIL.

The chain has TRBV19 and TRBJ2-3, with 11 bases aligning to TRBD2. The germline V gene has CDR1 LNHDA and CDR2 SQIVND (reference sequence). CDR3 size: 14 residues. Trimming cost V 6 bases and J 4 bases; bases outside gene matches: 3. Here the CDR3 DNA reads TGTGCCAGTAGAGCTAGCGGGAGGTCAGATACGCAGTATTTT. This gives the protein CASRASGRSDTQYF.